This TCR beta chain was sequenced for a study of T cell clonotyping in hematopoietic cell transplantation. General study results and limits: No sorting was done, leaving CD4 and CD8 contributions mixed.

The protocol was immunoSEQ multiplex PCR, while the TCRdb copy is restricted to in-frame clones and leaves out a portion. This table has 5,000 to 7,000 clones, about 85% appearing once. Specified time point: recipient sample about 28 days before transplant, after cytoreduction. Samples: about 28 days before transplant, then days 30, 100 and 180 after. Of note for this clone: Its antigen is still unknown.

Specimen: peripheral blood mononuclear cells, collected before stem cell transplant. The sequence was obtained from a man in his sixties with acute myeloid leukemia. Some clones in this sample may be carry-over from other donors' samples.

In DNA, the CDR3 is TGTGCCAGCAGCCTAGCGGGGAAGGCCGGGGAGCTGTTTTTT. Protein: CASSLAGKAGELFF. The chain couples TRBV6-1 to TRBJ2-2; 9 nucleotides agree with TRBD2. The CDR3 consists of 14 residues. Germline V gene sequence: CDR1 MNHNS, CDR2 SASEGT. V lost 6 bases to trimming and J lost 6 bases; unmatched junction nucleotides: 5.